This TCR beta chain originates from a study of T cells in Graves' hyperthyroidism and ophthalmopathy (dated by TCRdb to between 2018 and 2020). With respect to the entire study: Peripheral blood samples were taken at the time of initial diagnosis, prior to any treatment. Prospective prediction of ophthalmopathy was tested in an independent validation cohort consisting of about 19 hyperthyroidism patients and approximately 16 patients who later progressed to ophthalmopathy. A discovery cohort of about 96 patients, approximately 45 with Graves' ophthalmopathy and over 55 with stable Graves' hyperthyroidism, was used to find distinguishing TCR V-J signatures. The paper reports TCR Vbeta CDR3 sequencing of 135 peripheral blood samples: approximately 43 ophthalmopathy, 75 to 80 hyperthyroidism and around 17 progressor patients. After sampling, hyperthyroidism patients received methimazole starting at 30 mg daily, and ophthalmopathy patients received high-dose intravenous methylprednisolone. In about 6 Graves' hyperthyroidism patients, the study also compared T-cell repertoires from thyroid tissue with T-cell repertoires from blood. The roughly 94 discovery patients were randomly split 7:3 into training and test sets. The study at large found these results: No statistical method was used to set the sample size in advance, and investigators knew the group allocation. Most expanded thyroid clonotypes (frequency above 0.001) were also detected in blood, a finding suggesting that blood repertoires may reflect thyroid immune responses. In validation, the model predicted progression to ophthalmopathy a median of roughly 6.1 months before onset, with approximately 68% sensitivity and roughly 73% specificity. A 13 V-J signature model separated ophthalmopathy from stable hyperthyroidism, with approximately 87% sensitivity and approximately 81% specificity in cross-validation and 80%/75% in testing.

The CDR3 starts with the cysteine, ends with the phenylalanine, and has 16 residues. Only CDR3 DNA remains: 48 bases, in frame from the first base. As encoded in the germline V gene, CDR1 is ENHRY while CDR2 is SYGVKD. V and J are truncated by 0 bases and 8 bases respectively, leaving an intervening sequence of 16 bases. Hyperthyroidism patients were newly diagnosed, with disease duration under 2 months, and aged 18 to 65 years. Exclusion was applied to patients with uncontrolled infections, other autoimmune diseases, pregnancy or lactation. Diagnoses were established on the basis of clinical symptoms, serum thyroxine and TRAb, thyroid ultrasound, and orbital computed tomography. Blood from progressor patients was collected at the time of first diagnosis with hyperthyroidism, before any ophthalmopathy symptoms had appeared. PBMCs were isolated from about 9 ml of fresh peripheral blood by Ficoll-Paque density gradient centrifugation. Progressor patients were defined as those initially diagnosed with Graves' hyperthyroidism in whom ophthalmopathy developed during follow-up. Trizol reagent was used to extract total RNA, and RNA quality was then checked on an Agilent 2100 Bioanalyzer.

In its sample, this clonotype was seen many times. Its antigen is still unknown. No qualities accompany the bases; no much larger clone lies one base away. TCR beta CDR3 regions were amplified from RNA transcripts. The TCR CDR3 was subjected to a first round of RT-PCR using the HTBI primer set and the Qiagen OneStep RT-PCR kit. Libraries were constructed in a second round of multiplex PCR, after which size selection and purification were carried out. The libraries were sequenced on an Illumina HiSeq2000 using paired-end 100 bp reads. Turning to the authors' computational methods: SOAPnuke was used to process the raw data, with reads discarded if the reads contained adapters or uncalled bases, had a mean Phred below 15, or lacked an exact constant-primer or identifier match. High-quality paired reads were merged with COPE v1.2.5, and unique nucleotide sequences were defined as clonotypes. MiTCR v1.1 was used to align clonotypes to the IMGT TRBV, TRBD and TRBJ reference segments. Only V-J combinations with frequency above 0.0001, covering 99% to 99.2% of repertoires, were analysed. The TCS score was defined as F50 (clonal expansion) divided by E x V (chaos), with BLOSUM62-based TCRdist calculated between CDR3 peptides within each V-J. Welch's t-statistics and random forest reduced 500 to 550 V-J features to around 14, which were used in a naive Bayes classifier (R e1071). In TCRdb, the public reads were trimmed at Q25 with fastp and aligned with MiXCR, with productive beta chains retained. Rows with a matching CDR3 protein are joined into one entry that keeps the most common DNA and genes. The V and J calls shown here were made by TCRdb, not taken from the authors' results. This sample has some 250,000 distinct CDR3 sequences in its table, and roughly 15% of those were observed once. Clones ranked in the top ten supply 10% to 15% of the sample.

Recombination linked TRBV10-3 to TRBJ2-2; the D segment cannot be called with confidence. Sequenced: blood. The clonotype originates from a woman aged 40 to 50 with Graves' hyperthyroidism that later progressed to Graves' ophthalmopathy. The base sequence is TGTGCCATCAGTGAGTCGAATATCGCAAAGGCTGGGGAGCTGTTTTTT. It is translated as CAISESNIAKAGELFF.